These 15 T cell receptor beta chains came from one sample sequenced in a study of shared clonotypes between healthy human individuals. Sequencing was performed with immunoSEQ multiplex PCR; in TCRdb, only in-frame clones are kept and a portion is missing. Found here are over a million clones, approximately 80% of them singletons; the top ten hold more than 0.55%. Sequenced material: memory CD4+ T cells from PBMCs. Described subset: CD45RA-negative fraction. These receptors originate from a man between 18 and 29 years old in good health. Some clones in this sample may be carry-over from other donors' samples.

V gene TRBV5-4 combines with J gene TRBJ2-7; D is perhaps TRBD2 (5 bases). This CDR3 region has 14 residues. Germline V lookup: CDR1 SGHNT, CDR2 YYREEE (reference sequence). V lost 2 bases and J lost 6, with 15 bases in between. CDR3 loop: CASSFGWTDAEQYF. The CDR3 DNA reads as TGTGCCAGCAGCTTTGGTTGGACTGATGCCGAGCAGTACTTC. The variable domain in full, with the rest retrieved from reference TRBV5-4 and TRBJ2-7, is ETGVTQSPTHLIKTRGQQVTLRCSSQSGHNTVSWYQQALGQGPQFIFQYYREEENGRGNFPPRFSGLQFPNYSSELNVNALELDDSALYLCASSFGWTDAEQYFGPGTRLTVT.

The V gene is TRBV5-1, the J gene TRBJ2-7; 7 bases are a match to TRBD2. V lost 4 bases and J lost 3; bases outside the gene matches: 7. The CDR3 runs to 14 residues. Germline CDR1 SGHRS, CDR2 YFSETQ. The CDR3 DNA follows: TGCGCCAGCAGCACGGGGACTAACTACTACGAGCAGTACTTC. This encodes CASSTGTNYYEQYF.

The J gene is TRBJ2-3, the V gene TRBV18, with D possibly matching TRBD1 (6 bases). From germline, CDR1 is KGHSH and CDR2 LQKENI. CDR3 length: 14 residues. Trimming took off 8 bases at V and 3 bases at J, with 15 bases between the two ends. The DNA for the CDR3 is TGTGCCAGCCAGATACAGGGTACTACAGATACGCAGTATTTT. Translated, it gives CASQIQGTTDTQYF. The variable domain in full, with the rest retrieved from reference TRBV18 and TRBJ2-3, is NAGVMQNPRHLVRRRGQEARLRCSPMKGHSHVYWYRQLPEEGLKFMVYLQKENIIDESGMPKERFSAEFPKEGPSILRIQQVVRGDSAAYFCASQIQGTTDTQYFGPGTRLTVL.

This chain uses TRBV21-1 with TRBJ1-5. TRBV21-1 is an annotated pseudogene. This CDR3 spans 15 amino acids. The CDR3 is CASSRERGSNQPQHF. In DNA, the CDR3 is TGTGCCAGCAGCCGGGAGAGGGGGAGCAATCAGCCCCAGCATTTT.

The chain recombines TRBV5-1 with TRBJ2-6; perhaps D is TRBD1 or TRBD2 (6 bases each). Between the trimmed V and J ends, which lost 2 bases and 2 bases, there was a span of 14 bases. The CDR3 loop spans 17 amino acids. Germline CDR1 SGHRS, CDR2 YFSETQ. The CDR3 nucleotides read TGCGCCAGCAGCTTCTGGGGGCGCGGGACTGGGGCCAACGTCCTGACTTTC. Its protein product is CASSFWGRGTGANVLTF.

The chain links TRBV5-1 to TRBJ1-1, with TRBD1 as a possible D gene (5 bases). Germline CDR1 is SGHRS and CDR2 is YFSETQ. The V end was cut by 1 base, the J end by 1 base, with 8 bases between. This CDR3 has 14 residues. The CDR3 sequence is CASSLYQGNTEAFF. The DNA for the CDR3 is TGCGCCAGCAGCTTGTACCAGGGGAACACTGAAGCTTTCTTT.

This sequence joins TRBV7-8 and TRBJ1-5; D gene uncertain. The CDR3 spans 15 residues. Trimming left V 1 base short and J 9 bases short, with 16 bases between. CDR1 and CDR2 from the germline V gene are SGHVS and FQNEAQ. The CDR3 spells CASSLGGYGQRPQHF. The CDR3 DNA reads TGTGCCAGCAGCTTAGGCGGGTACGGGCAACGGCCCCAGCATTTT.

A word on this clone: The sample carries other DNA sequences with the same CDR3. The J gene is TRBJ2-3, the V gene TRBV19; D is unresolved. In germline, CDR1 is LNHDA, CDR2 SQIVND (reference sequence). The V end was cut by 5 bases, the J end by 1 base, with 4 bases between. This CDR3 spans 12 amino acids. DNA of the CDR3: TGTGCCAGTAGTTCCCGCACAGATACGCAGTATTTT. Its translation is CASSSRTDTQYF.

The chain joins TRBV27 to TRBJ2-7; 8 nucleotides agree with TRBD1. V was pared by 2 bases and J by 0 bases, with 9 bases of the junction left unmatched. Germline V CDR1 and CDR2: MNHEY, SMNVEV (reference sequence). The CDR3 is made up of 17 amino acids. CDR3 residues: CASSLAYRTGLSYEQYF. DNA for the CDR3: TGTGCCAGCAGTTTAGCATATAGGACAGGGCTCTCCTACGAGCAGTACTTC.

This clone was found once. V gene TRBV30 combines with J gene TRBJ2-2; TRBD2 might be the D (6 bases). V was pared by 3 bases and J by 0 bases, with 14 bases between. CDR1 GTSNPN and CDR2 SVGIG come from the germline V gene (reference sequence). There are 16 residues in the CDR3. The CDR3 coding sequence is TGTGCCTGGAGCCGTGAGGCGGGGTCGAACACCGGGGAGCTGTTTTTT. Protein product: CAWSREAGSNTGELFF.

The sample holds one count of this clone. The chain recombines TRBV27 with TRBJ2-7; D remains ambiguous. In germline, CDR1 is MNHEY, CDR2 SMNVEV (reference sequence). The CDR3 totals 13 residues. Trimming left V 5 bases short and J 1 base short, with 9 bases between. CDR3 residues: CASSPAPSYEQYF. The CDR3 DNA reads as TGTGCCAGCAGTCCCGCCCCATCCTACGAGCAGTACTTC.

The gene calls are TRBV18 and TRBJ1-2, with 7 bases fitting TRBD1. Unmatched junction bases numbered 3, after V lost 2 bases and J lost 0 bases. The CDR3 is 15 amino acids. Germline V gene data show CDR1 as KGHSH and CDR2 as LQKENI. For the CDR3, the DNA is TGTGCCAGCTCACCAGGGACAGAGACTAACTATGGCTACACCTTC. The encoded protein is CASSPGTETNYGYTF.

The chain recombines TRBV7-3 with TRBJ2-1; D gene uncertain. Trimming took 3 bases from V and 5 from J, leaving 8 bases between them. The CDR3 covers 13 residues. Germline V gene data show CDR1 as SGHTA and CDR2 as FQGTGA. The CDR3 DNA follows: TGTGCCAGCAGCTTCGGCGTTCACAATGAGCAGTTCTTC. This codes for CASSFGVHNEQFF.

There are a few counts of this clone. V is TRBV18 and J is TRBJ1-3; 7 bases fit TRBD1. The CDR3 totals 18 residues. Germline lookup yields CDR1 KGHSH and CDR2 LQKENI. Losses at the gene ends were 3 bases for V and 4 bases for J; bases not matched to a gene: 15. This chain's CDR3 is CASSPLGGTGVSGNTIYF. CDR3 DNA: TGTGCCAGCTCACCTCTCGGCGGAACAGGGGTGAGCGGAAACACCATATATTTT.

Details on this clone: With only one base between it and a far larger clone, this is likely a read error. The chain joins TRBV6-1 to TRBJ2-2; tentative D call: TRBD2 (5 bases). This CDR3 has 13 amino acids. Germline lookup yields CDR1 MNHNS and CDR2 SASEGT. CDR3 coding DNA: TGTGCCAGCAGTACCCTCAGGCACGGGGAGCCGTTTTTT. Protein: CASSTLRHGEPFF.